The 17 T cell receptor beta chains given below trace back to one sample, sequenced in a study of Ad26.COV2.S vaccination and SARS-CoV-2 variants. Treatment meaning: about 20 received Ad26.COV2.S at low or high dose, single or two shots; roughly five received placebo; per-sample allocation not given. Samples were taken on day 63 after the first vaccine or placebo injection. Only in-frame clones appear in the TCRdb table, and some are missing; sequencing was by immunoSEQ multiplex PCR. The data hold roughly 680,000 clones, with roughly 90% observed a single time. The sequences come from peripheral blood, collected in a trial of Ad26.COV2.S vaccine versus placebo. The receptors were gathered from a person between 18 and 65 years old who received the Ad26.COV2.S COVID-19 vaccine or a placebo.

V is TRBV19 and J is TRBJ1-2; D remains ambiguous. Trimming removed 3 bases from V and 6 bases from J, with 14 bases in between. Germline V gene data show CDR1 as LNHDA and CDR2 as SQIVND (reference sequence). The CDR3 loop spans 14 amino acids. The CDR3 is CASSIPGLEDGYTF. The CDR3 DNA reads as TGTGCCAGTAGTATCCCAGGCCTAGAAGATGGCTACACCTTC.

This chain links TRBV2 with TRBJ1-6; D remains unclear. V lost 8 bases and J lost 0, with 8 bases in between. The CDR3 covers 14 residues. Germline CDR1 is SNHLY and CDR2 is FYNNEI. The CDR3, as DNA: TGTGCCAGCTACCCCAACTCCTATAATTCACCCCTCCACTTT. It codes for CASYPNSYNSPLHF. Using reference TRBV2 and TRBJ1-6 for the parts outside the CDR3, the full variable domain is EPEVTQTPSHQVTQMGQEVILRCVPISNHLYFYWYRQILGQKVEFLVSFYNNEISEKSEIFDDQFSVERPDGSNFTLKIRSTKLEDSAMYFCASYPNSYNSPLHFGNGTRLTVT.

The V and J genes are TRBV7-2 and TRBJ1-5, with a weak D call TRBD1 (6 bases). This CDR3 is built from 16 residues. CDR1 SGHTA and CDR2 FQGNSA come from the germline V gene. Trimming removed 5 bases from V and 4 bases from J, with 18 bases in between. CDR3 in DNA: TGTGCCAGCAGCCTTGCCTCCGGGACACGAAATCAGCCCCAGCATTTT. Its translation is CASSLASGTRNQPQHF.

The rearrangement joins TRBV10-3 to TRBJ2-1, with D perhaps assigned TRBD1 or TRBD2 (5 bases each). V was cut by 11 bases and J by 9 bases, with 14 bases left in between. This CDR3 spans 11 amino acids. Germline V gene lookup returns CDR1 ENHRY and CDR2 SYGVKD. CDR3: CAGWDGVEQFF. The CDR3 DNA follows: TGTGCCGGATGGGACGGAGTTGAGCAGTTCTTC.

The chain is built from TRBV6-1 and TRBJ1-1, with D perhaps matching TRBD1 (5 bases). This CDR3 has 15 residues. V gave up 2 bases and J gave up 1 base, with 11 bases separating them. Per germline, CDR1 MNHNS and CDR2 SASEGT. CDR3 sequence: CASSEIVGTNTEAFF. The CDR3 nucleotides are TGTGCCAGCAGTGAAATAGTCGGGACGAACACTGAAGCTTTCTTT.

The chain recombines TRBV5-6 with TRBJ2-6; 9 bases are shared with TRBD1. The CDR3 consists of 17 residues. CDR1 and CDR2 (germline): SGHDT, YYEEEE. The V gene end was trimmed by 2 bases and the J gene end by 4 bases; junction bases not matched to a gene: 7. The CDR3 DNA reads TGTGCCAGCAGCTTCGGGACAGGGACGTTCGGGGCCAACGTCCTGACTTTC. It yields the protein CASSFGTGTFGANVLTF.

Comment on this clone: A read error may account for a junction end that differs from germline. The chain couples TRBV7-7 to TRBJ2-3; D is perhaps TRBD2 (7 bases). Germline CDR1 is SSHAT and CDR2 is FNYEAQ (reference sequence). The CDR3 length is 15 residues. CDR3: CASSLGGGNTDTQYF. The CDR3, as DNA: TGTGCTAGCAGCTTAGGGGGAGGGAACACAGATACGCAGTATTTT.

The rearrangement joins TRBV15 to TRBJ1-6; D call uncertain. With 0 bases removed from V and 8 bases from J, the gap between germline ends came to 5 bases. CDR3 size: 13 residues. Germline lookup yields CDR1 LNHNV and CDR2 YYDKDF (reference sequence). CDR3 coding DNA: TGTGCCACCAGCAGAGATCGGGATTCACCCCTCCACTTT. As protein: CATSRDRDSPLHF.

This rearrangement joins TRBV5-4 to TRBJ2-1; maybe TRBD2 (5 bases). CDR1 and CDR2 from the germline V gene are SGHNT and YYREEE (reference sequence). This CDR3 is 15 amino acids long. Trimming took off 0 bases at V and 2 bases at J, with 9 bases between the two ends. CDR3 nucleotides: TGTGCCAGCAGCTTGGTGGGAGCTACCTACAATGAGCAGTTCTTC. Protein: CASSLVGATYNEQFF.

This chain links TRBV5-6 with TRBJ2-6; TRBD1 aligns across 7 bases. Trimming cost V 9 bases and J 2 bases; bases outside gene matches: 2. The CDR3 has 13 amino acids. The V gene's germline CDR1 is SGHDT and CDR2 YYEEEE. The CDR3 coding sequence is TGTGCCACTACAGGGGCTGGGGCCAACGTCCTGACTTTC. The encoded protein is CATTGAGANVLTF. Full variable domain (outside the CDR3, taken from reference TRBV5-6 and TRBJ2-6): DAGVTQSPTHLIKTRGQQVTLRCSPKSGHDTVSWYQQALGQGPQFIFQYYEEEERQRGNFPDRFSGHQFPNYSSELNVNALLLGDSALYLCATTGAGANVLTFGAGSRLTVL.

The chain couples TRBV6-5 to TRBJ2-2, with no clear D. This CDR3 region has 13 residues. Germline loops: CDR1 MNHEY, CDR2 SVGAGI. Trimming left V 2 bases short and J 7 bases short, with 8 bases between. As DNA, the CDR3 is TGTGCCAGCAGTTACGTGGAATACGGGGAGCTGTTTTTT. Amino acid sequence: CASSYVEYGELFF.

V gene TRBV30 combines with J gene TRBJ2-5; a weak D match, TRBD2 (5 bases). Looked up from germline, CDR1 is GTSNPN and CDR2 is SVGIG (reference sequence). CDR3 length equals 12 residues. V dropped 4 bases and J dropped 5 bases, with 11 bases sitting between them. The CDR3 DNA reads TGTGCCTGGACGGATAGGGAGGAGACCCAGTACTTC. It encodes CAWTDREETQYF.

This chain connects TRBV10-2 to TRBJ1-6; D is undetermined. The CDR3 runs 12 residues. V lost 2 bases, J lost 8 bases, and 4 bases lay in between. CDR1 and CDR2 from the germline V gene are WSHSY and SAAADI. The CDR3 region has the DNA TGCGCCAGCAGTGAGGGGTATTCACCCCTCCACTTT. Protein product: CASSEGYSPLHF.

The chain uses TRBV19 and TRBJ2-4; D perhaps matches TRBD2 (6 bases). This CDR3 has 14 amino acids. Looked up from germline, CDR1 is LNHDA and CDR2 is SQIVND (reference sequence). Trimming shortened V by 2 bases and J by 1 base, and 6 bases separated the two germline ends. In DNA, the CDR3 is TGTGCCAGTAGTATAACTAGCGCCAAAAACATTCAGTACTTC. This translates into CASSITSAKNIQYF.

The rearrangement links TRBV9 to TRBJ2-7; possibly TRBD1 for D (8 bases). V lost 0 bases and J 3 bases, leaving 13 bases between the germline ends. Per germline, CDR1 SGDLS and CDR2 YYNGEE. The CDR3 runs 15 residues. DNA of the CDR3: TGTGCCAGCAGCGTAGGGGGAGGGACAGGCTACGAGCAGTACTTC. It yields the protein CASSVGGGTGYEQYF.

As for this clone: In the same sample, other DNA sequences code for this CDR3. V is TRBV12-3 or TRBV12-4 and J is TRBJ2-5, with D perhaps TRBD2 (5 bases). The CDR3 has 13 amino acids. With 3 bases removed from V and 2 bases from J, the gap between germline ends came to 7 bases. The CDR3 DNA follows: TGTGCCAGCAGTTTGCGGGCTCAAGAGACCCAGTACTTC. This translates into CASSLRAQETQYF.

The CDR3 DNA follows: TGTGCCAGCACCCCACGAGACCTTCGCTACGAGCAGTACTTC. Protein: CASTPRDLRYEQYF. The chain carries TRBV21-1 and TRBJ2-7. TRBV21-1 has pseudogene status. The CDR3 consists of 14 residues.